Following are 32 T cell receptor beta chains from one sample sequenced in a study of Tregs in tolerant kidney transplant recipients. Produced via immunoSEQ multiplex PCR; TCRdb's table is partial and in-frame only. The sample consists of over 50,000 clones, approximately 85% of them appearing once. The source material was Tregs from blood, sampled before the transplant. These receptors were taken from a human donor who received a combined kidney and bone marrow transplant.

The chain is built from TRBV5-5 and TRBJ2-5; a weak D match, TRBD1 (6 bases). This CDR3 has 16 amino acids. Germline loops: CDR1 SGHKS, CDR2 YYEKEE (reference sequence). Trimming removed 4 bases from V and 5 bases from J, with 21 bases in between. The DNA for the CDR3 is TGTGCCAGCAGCCCAGCTGAACAGGGACCCGGGGAGACCCAGTACTTC. Amino acids: CASSPAEQGPGETQYF. The variable domain in full, completed from reference TRBV5-5 and TRBJ2-5, reads DAGVTQSPTHLIKTRGQQVTLRCSPISGHKSVSWYQQVLGQGPQFIFQYYEKEERGRGNFPDRFSARQFPNYSSELNVNALLLGDSALYLCASSPAEQGPGETQYFGPGTRLLVL.

Comment on this clone: Germline is not matched at one junction end, which may reflect a read error. The V gene is TRBV10-2, the J gene TRBJ1-2; D is possibly TRBD1 (5 bases). Germline lookup yields CDR1 WSHSY and CDR2 SAAADI. The CDR3 totals 14 residues. CDR3 sequence reads: CASSGGTFLYDYTF. CDR3 in DNA: TGCGCCAGCAGTGGAGGGACTTTCCTTTATGACTACACCTTC.

This sequence joins TRBV9 and TRBJ2-1; D is unclear. CDR1 is SGDLS and CDR2 is YYNGEE in the germline V gene. This CDR3 is built from 15 residues. The V end was cut by 0 bases, the J end by 8 bases, with 15 bases between. The CDR3, as DNA: TGTGCCAGCAGCGTAGAGCCCCGCCCTGTTTATGAGCAGTTCTTC. This gives the protein CASSVEPRPVYEQFF.

J is TRBJ2-3 and V is TRBV2, with 10 bases lining up with TRBD1. With V trimmed by 7 bases and J by 2 bases, 6 bases remained unmatched. This CDR3 region has 15 residues. From germline, CDR1 is SNHLY and CDR2 FYNNEI. This chain's CDR3 is CASTRQGANTDTQYF. CDR3 nucleotide sequence: TGTGCCAGCACCCGACAGGGGGCGAACACAGATACGCAGTATTTT.

This clone was counted between two and nine times. The chain is built from TRBV7-9 and TRBJ1-2; D gene ambiguous. The CDR3 is made up of 14 amino acids. In germline, CDR1 is SEHNR, CDR2 FQNEAQ (reference sequence). V was pared by 1 base and J by 3 bases, with 9 bases between. The CDR3: CASSLDKAHYGYTF. The CDR3, as DNA: TGTGCCAGCAGCTTAGATAAGGCCCACTATGGCTACACCTTC.

V is TRBV5-1 and J is TRBJ1-2; weak D call: TRBD1 (6 bases). V was trimmed by 0 bases and J by 3 bases, leaving 12 bases between them. This CDR3 comprises 15 residues. Germline CDR1 reads SGHRS; CDR2 reads YFSETQ. CDR3 sequence reads: CASSLVRAGDYGYTF. CDR3 bases: TGCGCCAGCAGCTTGGTTAGGGCAGGGGACTATGGCTACACCTTC. Full variable domain (remainder filled in from reference TRBV5-1 and TRBJ1-2): KAGVTQTPRYLIKTRGQQVTLSCSPISGHRSVSWYQQTPGQGLQFLFEYFSETQRNKGNFPGRFSGRQFSNSRSEMNVSTLELGDSALYLCASSLVRAGDYGYTFGSGTRLTVV.

This chain links TRBV6-6 with TRBJ2-7; no firm D call. Trimming cost V 0 bases and J 5 bases, with 8 bases left between them. The V gene's germline CDR1 is MNHNY and CDR2 SVGAGI (reference sequence). This CDR3 is built from 13 residues. The CDR3, as DNA: TGTGCCAGCAGTTACTCTGGTCTGGACGAGCAGTACTTC. Protein product: CASSYSGLDEQYF.

The chain uses TRBV6-1 and TRBJ2-7; no clear D gene. In germline, CDR1 is MNHNS, CDR2 SASEGT. The CDR3 is 12 amino acids. CDR3 nucleotides: TGTGCGTCAGGTTACCTTTCCTACGAGCAGTACTTC. It is translated as CASGYLSYEQYF.

This chain uses TRBV5-4 with TRBJ1-4; D gene uncertain. Germline V CDR1 and CDR2: SGHNT, YYREEE (reference sequence). The CDR3 sequence is 16 residues long. Trimming stripped 0 bases from V and 4 bases from J, with 13 bases between. The CDR3 spells CASSLAPPGNNEKLFF. CDR3 bases: TGTGCCAGCAGCTTGGCCCCGCCAGGCAATAATGAAAAACTGTTTTTT.

The DNA of the CDR3 is TGTGCCACCAGCCGCCGACTAGCGGGGGGGCAAGAGACCCAGTACTTC. Translating gives CATSRRLAGGQETQYF. The rearrangement joins TRBV15 to TRBJ2-5; 14 positions match TRBD2. The germline gives CDR1 LNHNV, CDR2 YYDKDF (reference sequence). Trimming at V came to 5 bases and at J to 2 bases, leaving 4 bases not matched to a gene. The CDR3 loop spans 16 amino acids.

The V gene is TRBV7-9, the J gene TRBJ1-2; 12 bases are shared with TRBD1. This CDR3 region has 18 residues. CDR1 and CDR2 (germline): SEHNR, FQNEAQ (reference sequence). The V and J ends lost 4 bases and 1 base, in that order; junction bases with no gene match: 10. The CDR3 nucleotides are TGTGCCAGCAGCTCCGGGACAGGGGGCTCCCGATTTAACTATGGCTACACCTTC. This gives the protein CASSSGTGGSRFNYGYTF.

In its sample, this clone was seen once. The chain carries TRBV19 and TRBJ2-5; TRBD2 matches 11 bases. The ends lost 3 bases at V and 4 bases at J; junction bases unmatched: 7. The CDR3 has 16 residues. Germline CDR1 is LNHDA and CDR2 is SQIVND (reference sequence). CDR3 residues: CASSMALAGAGETQYF. For the CDR3, the DNA is TGTGCCAGTAGTATGGCACTAGCGGGGGCAGGAGAGACCCAGTACTTC.

This rearrangement joins TRBV19 to TRBJ1-5; maybe TRBD1 (6 bases). Germline loops: CDR1 LNHDA, CDR2 SQIVND (reference sequence). Trimming took off 5 bases at V and 0 bases at J, with 11 bases between the two ends. CDR3 length equals 15 residues. CDR3 in DNA: TGTGCCAGTAGTTCCCGACAGGATAGCAATCAGCCCCAGCATTTT. Residues: CASSSRQDSNQPQHF.

This rearrangement joins TRBV5-1 to TRBJ2-2; possible D gene TRBD2, 6 bases. Germline V gives CDR1 SGHRS, CDR2 YFSETQ. Trimming took off 3 bases at V and 7 bases at J, with 10 bases between the two ends. The CDR3 sequence is 13 residues long. The CDR3 coding sequence is TGCGCCAGCAGCTCCAGGGACTTCGGGGAGCTGTTTTTT. Translated, it gives CASSSRDFGELFF.

This clone came up once. This chain connects TRBV5-4 to TRBJ2-5, with D hard to call. This CDR3 comprises 15 residues. CDR1 is SGHNT, CDR2 YYREEE, per germline (reference sequence). Trimming removed 1 base from V and 2 bases from J, with 12 bases in between. The CDR3 bases are TGTGCCAGCAGCTTGCAAGCAGGTGGACAAGAGACCCAGTACTTC. It yields the protein CASSLQAGGQETQYF.

This chain joins TRBV9 and TRBJ2-3; 7 bases map to TRBD2. The CDR3 has 14 amino acids. The V gene end was trimmed by 5 bases and the J gene end by 2 bases; junction bases not matched to a gene: 5. Looked up from germline, CDR1 is SGDLS and CDR2 is YYNGEE. The CDR3 spells CASRTGGNTDTQYF. The CDR3 region has the DNA TGTGCCAGCAGGACGGGGGGAAACACAGATACGCAGTATTTT.

The rearrangement uses TRBV10-3 and TRBJ2-7, with D maybe TRBD1 (6 bases). Germline CDR1 is ENHRY and CDR2 is SYGVKD. The CDR3 has 12 residues. With 5 bases removed from V and 5 bases from J, the gap between germline ends came to 10 bases. The CDR3 region is CAISTGSNEQYF. The CDR3 DNA reads as TGTGCCATCAGTACAGGGAGTAACGAGCAGTACTTC.

The chain joins TRBV5-1 to TRBJ1-1, with D possibly being TRBD1 (5 bases). Germline V gene data show CDR1 as SGHRS and CDR2 as YFSETQ. V lost 1 base to trimming and J lost 1 base, with 17 bases between them. The CDR3 is made up of 17 amino acids. CDR3: CASSLIGPYGGNTEAFF. CDR3 sequence (DNA): TGCGCCAGCAGCTTGATCGGTCCGTACGGGGGGAACACTGAAGCTTTCTTT.

The chain recombines TRBV18 with TRBJ1-1; D uncertain. Germline V gives CDR1 KGHSH, CDR2 LQKENI. Trimming shortened V by 2 bases and J by 0 bases, and 7 bases separated the two germline ends. This CDR3 contains 14 residues. The CDR3 DNA reads TGTGCCAGCTCACCAGGCAGGATGAACACTGAAGCTTTCTTT. It yields the protein CASSPGRMNTEAFF.

The V gene is TRBV6-5, the J gene TRBJ1-1, with D unresolved. The V gene's germline CDR1 is MNHEY and CDR2 SVGAGI. The CDR3 is made up of 14 amino acids. V lost 7 bases and J 5 bases, leaving 17 bases between the germline ends. The CDR3 loop is CASTWRRVGTEAFF. CDR3 coding DNA: TGTGCCAGCACTTGGCGGAGGGTCGGAACTGAAGCTTTCTTT.

The CDR3 region has the DNA TGTGCCACCCACAGGGGTTCAACTGAAAAACTGTTTTTT. This codes for CATHRGSTEKLFF. The chain links TRBV28 to TRBJ1-4; 7 positions agree with TRBD1. The CDR3 runs 13 residues. V shed 10 bases and J 7 bases; nucleotides not matched to a gene: 9. CDR1 is MDHEN, CDR2 SYDVKM, per germline.

In nucleotides, the CDR3 is TGTGCCAGCAGCAAAGGGGGAGAGCAACCTTACAATGAGCAGTTCTTC. This encodes CASSKGGEQPYNEQFF. The chain combines TRBV21-1 with TRBJ2-1; TRBD2, the table's D call, was not compared with the DNA. TRBV21-1 is termed a pseudogene. This CDR3 region has 16 residues.

V and J are TRBV5-5 and TRBJ1-4; 9 bases match TRBD1. Germline-derived CDR1 and CDR2 are SGHKS and YYEKEE (reference sequence). CDR3 length equals 17 residues. V trimming: 6 bases; J trimming: 1 base; junction bases outside the gene matches: 10. CDR3 coding DNA: TGTGCCAGCACCTACAGGGGGCCGGGGGTAACTAATGAAAAACTGTTTTTT. Its protein product is CASTYRGPGVTNEKLFF.

The chain recombines TRBV27 with TRBJ2-5; TRBD1 matches at 7 bases. The CDR3 has 19 residues. Germline CDR1 reads MNHEY; CDR2 reads SMNVEV (reference sequence). V gave up 4 bases and J gave up 3 bases; unmatched junction bases: 20. The CDR3 nucleotides are TGTGCCAGCAGTTCTAAGGGGGCCTGGGGCGGGTCGGCTGAAGAGACCCAGTACTTC. This gives the protein CASSSKGAWGGSAEETQYF.

The V and J genes are TRBV6-5 and TRBJ1-2; 9 nucleotides match TRBD1. Germline loops: CDR1 MNHEY, CDR2 SVGAGI. This CDR3 contains 12 residues. After removal of 11 bases from V and 5 bases from J, the junction contained 6 bases not matched to a gene. As DNA, the CDR3 is TGTGCCGCCCACAGGGGGCGTTATGGCTACACCTTC. Residues: CAAHRGRYGYTF.

The rearrangement uses TRBV4-1 and TRBJ2-2; tentatively, D is TRBD1 (6 bases). The CDR3 covers 20 residues. Germline V gene sequence: CDR1 MGHRA, CDR2 YSYEKL. The ends were cut back, 0 bases at V and 6 bases at J, with 26 bases in the middle. CDR3 DNA sequence: TGCGCCAGCAGCCAAGATCGTTATCGTGGGGGCAGGGGCGCTTCCGGGGAGCTGTTTTTT. Its translation: CASSQDRYRGGRGASGELFF.

The chain recombines TRBV5-1 with TRBJ2-1; 7 bases match TRBD1. After removal of 4 bases from V and 6 bases from J, the junction contained 7 bases not matched to a gene. The CDR3 consists of 14 residues. Germline CDR1 SGHRS, CDR2 YFSETQ. The CDR3 reads CASSLPGQTNEQFF. The CDR3 DNA is TGCGCCAGCAGCCTACCGGGACAGACCAATGAGCAGTTCTTC. The variable domain in full, completed from reference TRBV5-1 and TRBJ2-1, reads KAGVTQTPRYLIKTRGQQVTLSCSPISGHRSVSWYQQTPGQGLQFLFEYFSETQRNKGNFPGRFSGRQFSNSRSEMNVSTLELGDSALYLCASSLPGQTNEQFFGPGTRLTVL.

About this clone itself: The sample carries other DNA sequences with the same CDR3. The chain links TRBV9 to TRBJ1-5; D perhaps matches TRBD1 (5 bases). Trimming took off 3 bases at V and 4 bases at J, with 11 bases between the two ends. Germline CDR1 is SGDLS and CDR2 is YYNGEE. The CDR3 has 14 amino acids. Here the CDR3 reads CASSEGLINQPQHF. The CDR3 region has the DNA TGTGCCAGCAGCGAGGGGCTTATTAATCAGCCCCAGCATTTT.

V usage is TRBV28 and J usage is TRBJ1-1; tentatively, D is TRBD1 (6 bases). The CDR3 runs to 16 residues. CDR1 is MDHEN, CDR2 SYDVKM, per germline. V lost 7 bases and J lost 4, with 22 bases in between. The CDR3 is CASIPEGVREGTEAFF. The CDR3 coding sequence is TGTGCCAGCATCCCTGAGGGGGTACGTGAAGGCACTGAAGCTTTCTTT.

This clone has a single count. The chain uses TRBV4-1 and TRBJ2-1; tentatively, D is TRBD1 (6 bases). V dropped 0 bases and J dropped 4 bases, with 13 bases sitting between them. Per the germline V gene, CDR1 is MGHRA and CDR2 is YSYEKL. CDR3 length: 16 amino acids. The CDR3 protein is CASSQDRATGYNEQFF. The CDR3 DNA reads as TGCGCCAGCAGCCAAGATCGGGCCACAGGGTACAATGAGCAGTTCTTC.

The V call is TRBV7-2, the J call TRBJ2-1; D is possibly TRBD1 (6 bases). Trimming took 5 bases from V and 4 from J, leaving 9 bases between them. The CDR3 consists of 13 residues. Germline values: CDR1 SGHTA, CDR2 FQGNSA. The CDR3 region has the DNA TGTGCCAGCAGCCCAGGGGTGTACAATGAGCAGTTCTTC. Translation: CASSPGVYNEQFF.

This clone was detected once. The rearrangement links TRBV18 to TRBJ1-2; D is unresolved. CDR1 is KGHSH and CDR2 is LQKENI in the germline V gene. The V gene lost 3 bases and the J gene lost 6 bases, with 14 bases spanning the gap. The CDR3 sequence is 14 residues long. The CDR3 nucleotides read TGTGCCAGCTCACCGGGCAGTAACCTTGATGGCTACACCTTC. Protein: CASSPGSNLDGYTF. Full variable domain (missing parts from reference TRBV18 and TRBJ1-2): NAGVMQNPRHLVRRRGQEARLRCSPMKGHSHVYWYRQLPEEGLKFMVYLQKENIIDESGMPKERFSAEFPKEGPSILRIQQVVRGDSAAYFCASSPGSNLDGYTFGSGTRLTVV.